This TCR beta chain stems from a study of T cell responses to AZD1222 COVID-19 vaccine. The CDR3 length is 15 residues. Germline lookup yields CDR1 SGHRS and CDR2 YFSETQ. Trimming pared 1 base from V and 0 bases from J, leaving 10 bases between. Clones were sequenced by immunoSEQ multiplex PCR, and TCRdb holds only the in-frame ones, with some missing. The sample has more than 100,000 clones, 70% to 90% seen once. This sample comprised peripheral blood, obtained on day 0 of AZD1222 vaccination. The receptor's source is an adult in good health. J is TRBJ1-1 and V is TRBV5-1, with no clear D. CDR3 sequence reads: CASSLNGRMNTEAFF. CDR3 sequence (DNA): TGCGCCAGCAGCTTGAACGGTCGAATGAACACTGAAGCTTTCTTT.